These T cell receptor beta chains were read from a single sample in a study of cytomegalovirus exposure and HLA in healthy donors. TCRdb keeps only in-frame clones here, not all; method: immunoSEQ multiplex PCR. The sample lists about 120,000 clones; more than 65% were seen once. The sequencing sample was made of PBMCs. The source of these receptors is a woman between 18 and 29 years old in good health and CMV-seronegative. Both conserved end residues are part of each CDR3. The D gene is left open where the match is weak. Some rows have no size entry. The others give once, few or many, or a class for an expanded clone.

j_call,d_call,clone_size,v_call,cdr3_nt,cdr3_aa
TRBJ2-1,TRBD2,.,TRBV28,TGTGCCAGCAGTCCCGGGACTAGCGGGGCTATGGGGAATGAGCAGTTCTTC,CASSPGTSGAMGNEQFF
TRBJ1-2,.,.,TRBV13,TGTGCCAGCAGCTTAGGCCGGGGAGGGGGAACCTCTAACTATGGCTACACCTTC,CASSLGRGGGTSNYGYTF
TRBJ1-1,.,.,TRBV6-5,TGTGCCAGCAGTTACGAGACAGTCTGGGCCCTCACTGAAGCTTTCTTT,CASSYETVWALTEAFF
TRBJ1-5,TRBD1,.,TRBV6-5,TGTGCCAGCAGTAGACAGGGCTTTAGCAATCAGCCCCAGCATTTT,CASSRQGFSNQPQHF
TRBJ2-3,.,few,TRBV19,TGTGCCAGTAGTATAGATCCGGGACACCTAGGCGAAGATACGCAGTATTTT,CASSIDPGHLGEDTQYF
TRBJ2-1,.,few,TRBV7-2,TGTGCCAGCAGCTTAAATGTGAGAGAGCAGTTCTTC,CASSLNVREQFF
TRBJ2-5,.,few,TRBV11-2,TGTGCCAGCAGCTTAGAGGGAGAAGCGGTTTTTGAGACCCAGTACTTC,CASSLEGEAVFETQYF
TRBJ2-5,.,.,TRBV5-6,TGTGCCAGCAGGCCGCAGGGTGGCGAGACCCAGTACTTC,CASRPQGGETQYF
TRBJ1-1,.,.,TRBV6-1,TGTGCCAGCAGTGAAGCGGTGCGGGGTTACGACTCTTGGGCTTTCTTT,CASSEAVRGYDSWAFF
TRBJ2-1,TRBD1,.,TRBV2,TGTGCCAGCAGGCCGACAGGGGATTCAACTCACTATGAGCAGTTCTTC,CASRPTGDSTHYEQFF
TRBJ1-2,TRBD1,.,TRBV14,TGTGCCAGCAGCCAAGATTTCCGGGACAGTCCCTTCTATGGCTACACCTTC,CASSQDFRDSPFYGYTF
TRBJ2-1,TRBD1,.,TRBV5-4,TGTGCCAGCAGCTTGGAAAGACAGGGCGGCTACAATGAGCAGTTCTTC,CASSLERQGGYNEQFF
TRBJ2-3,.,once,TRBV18,TGTGCCAGCTCACGGAACTTCAGGCTCCGGAATAGCACAGATACGCAGTATTTT,CASSRNFRLRNSTDTQYF
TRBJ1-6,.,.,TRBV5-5,TGTGCCAGCAGCCCCCGGGAAAGCCCGAATTCACCCCTCCACTTT,CASSPRESPNSPLHF
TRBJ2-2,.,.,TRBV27,TGTGCCAGCAGACCAGGACTAACGGCGCCCGGGGAGCTGTTTTTT,CASRPGLTAPGELFF
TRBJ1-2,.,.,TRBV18,TGTGCCAGCTCACCAGGGGCCCTGGGTGGCTACACCTTC,CASSPGALGGYTF
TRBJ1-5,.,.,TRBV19,TGTGCCAGTAGTTTCCGGGACCCCGGAGGGCGTCAGCCCCAGCATTTT,CASSFRDPGGRQPQHF
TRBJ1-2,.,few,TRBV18,TGTGCCAGCTCAGCGGGGCAAGACTATGGCTACATCTTC,CASSAGQDYGYIF
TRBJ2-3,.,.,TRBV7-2,TGTGCCAGCAGCTTAGTCTTGGGGCTACCGAAAGCAGATACGCAGTATTTT,CASSLVLGLPKADTQYF
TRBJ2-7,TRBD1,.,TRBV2,TGTGCCAGCACCTGGGACAGACAGTCCTACGAGCAGTACTTC,CASTWDRQSYEQYF
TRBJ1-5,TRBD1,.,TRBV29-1,TGCAGCGTTACGACAGGGGGCGGCCAGCCCCAGCATTTT,CSVTTGGGQPQHF
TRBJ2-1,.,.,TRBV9,TGTGCCAGCAGCTTAAACAATGAGCAGTTCTTC,CASSLNNEQFF
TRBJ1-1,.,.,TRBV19,TGTGCCAGTAGTAATTTGGGCCGGGGGGTTATGGAGGACACTGAAGCTTTCTTT,CASSNLGRGVMEDTEAFF
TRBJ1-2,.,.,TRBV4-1,TGCGCCAGCAGCCAACTCCCTTATGGCTACACCTTC,CASSQLPYGYTF
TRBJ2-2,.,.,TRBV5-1,TGCGCCAGCAGGTGGGCCGCCTCGGACACCGGGGAGCTGTTTTTT,CASRWAASDTGELFF
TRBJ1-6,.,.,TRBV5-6,TGTGCCAGCAGCCTACGACAGACTAATTCACCCCTCCACTTT,CASSLRQTNSPLHF
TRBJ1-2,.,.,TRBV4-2,TGTGCCAGCAGCCAAGTTCTGAGCGTCAACCCCTATGGCTACACCTTC,CASSQVLSVNPYGYTF
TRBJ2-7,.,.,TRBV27,TGTGCCAGCAGATCTGGCAGGTTGGCTAACGAGCAGTACTTC,CASRSGRLANEQYF
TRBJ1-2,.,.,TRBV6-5,TGTGCCAGCAGTTACTCCGCTTTCAGGGGTGGCTACACCTTC,CASSYSAFRGGYTF
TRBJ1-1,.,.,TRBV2,TGTGCCAGCCTGCTACAGGGAGATACTGAAGCTTTCTTT,CASLLQGDTEAFF
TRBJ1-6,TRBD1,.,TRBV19,TGTGCCAGTAGTATACCCGGGACAGGGGGCCTTTCACCCCTCCACTTT,CASSIPGTGGLSPLHF
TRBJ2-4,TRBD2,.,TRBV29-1,TGCAGCGTCGCGACTAGCGGGGCCAAAAACAGTCAGTACTTC,CSVATSGAKNSQYF
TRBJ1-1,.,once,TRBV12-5,TGTGCTAGTGGTTTACATCGACCCGAGACGAGGACTGAAGCTTTCTTT,CASGLHRPETRTEAFF